The next 4 T cell receptor beta chains were all read from a single sample in a study of T-cell memory formation after mild COVID-19. TCRdb ran MiXCR on the 5' RACE reads and lists one entry per CDR3 protein. Of hundreds of thousands of distinct CDR3 sequences in the sample, roughly 15% were seen once. Sequences were obtained from PBMCs or a T cell subset sorted from them (not recorded which). These receptors were collected from a man aged 18 to 35 who had mild COVID-19 (a few samples of this study predate the infection). Cell type and time point are not known.

This clonotype was picked up a small number of times. J is TRBJ1-6 and V is TRBV6-1, with D unclear. CDR1 MNHNS and CDR2 SASEGT come from the germline V gene. This CDR3 region has 13 residues. Deletions cut 3 bases from V and 5 bases from J, with 5 bases between. In nucleotides, the CDR3 is TGTGCCAGCAGTGACCACAATAATTCACCCCTCCACTTT. Translated, it gives CASSDHNNSPLHF.

This clonotype came up a few times. This rearrangement joins TRBV6-2 or TRBV6-3 to TRBJ1-2; D possibly corresponds to TRBD1 (5 bases). V was trimmed by 6 bases and J by 5 bases, leaving 19 bases between them. Germline lookup yields CDR1 MNHEY and CDR2 SVGEGT. This CDR3 comprises 15 residues. CDR3 protein: CASRKETGTRYGYTF. In DNA form, the CDR3 reads TGTGCCAGCAGGAAGGAAACCGGGACGAGATATGGCTACACCTTC.

This clonotype was picked up many times. V is TRBV5-1 and J is TRBJ2-2; D ambiguous. The CDR3 extends over 15 amino acids. V lost 1 base and J 0 bases, leaving 7 bases between the germline ends. The germline gives CDR1 SGHRS, CDR2 YFSETQ. DNA for the CDR3: TGCGCCAGCAGCTTGCAACCTTCGAACACCGGGGAGCTGTTTTTT. Translated: CASSLQPSNTGELFF.

The genes are TRBV7-2 and TRBJ2-2, with D unclear. Per the germline V gene, CDR1 is SGHTA and CDR2 is FQGNSA. V dropped 5 bases and J dropped 4 bases, with 14 bases sitting between them. There are 15 residues in the CDR3. CDR3 residues: CASSAAWDITGELFF. The CDR3 region has the DNA TGTGCCAGCAGCGCCGCGTGGGATATCACCGGGGAGCTGTTTTTT.